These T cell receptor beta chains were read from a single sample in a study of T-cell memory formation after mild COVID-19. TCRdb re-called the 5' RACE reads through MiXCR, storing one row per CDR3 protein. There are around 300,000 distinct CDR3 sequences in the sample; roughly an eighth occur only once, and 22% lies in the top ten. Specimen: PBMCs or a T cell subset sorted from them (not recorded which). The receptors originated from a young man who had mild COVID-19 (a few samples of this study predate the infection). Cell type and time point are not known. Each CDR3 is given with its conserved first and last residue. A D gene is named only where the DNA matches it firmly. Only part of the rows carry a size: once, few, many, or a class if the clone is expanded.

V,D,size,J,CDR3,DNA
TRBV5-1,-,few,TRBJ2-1,CASRPTHGYNEQFF,TGCGCCAGCCGCCCTACCCATGGCTACAATGAGCAGTTCTTC
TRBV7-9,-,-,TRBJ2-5,CASSRRRGQRQETQYF,TGTGCCAGCAGCCGAAGGAGGGGGCAAAGGCAAGAGACCCAGTACTTC
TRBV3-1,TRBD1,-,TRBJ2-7,CASSQGPTGGYEQYF,TGTGCCAGCAGCCAAGGCCCCACAGGGGGCTACGAGCAGTACTTC
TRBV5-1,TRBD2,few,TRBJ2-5,CASSLLRGGKETQYF,TGCGCCAGCAGCTTGCTGCGGGGGGGAAAAGAGACCCAGTACTTC
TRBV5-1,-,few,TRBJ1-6,CASSFRGWNSPLHF,TGCGCCAGCAGCTTCAGGGGCTGGAATTCACCCCTCCACTTT
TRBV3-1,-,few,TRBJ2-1,CASSHPTGEQFF,TGTGCCAGCAGCCACCCCACGGGTGAGCAGTTCTTC
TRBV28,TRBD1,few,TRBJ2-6,CASSYPSGTGGHPGANVLTF,TGTGCCAGCAGTTACCCGTCCGGGACAGGGGGACATCCTGGGGCCAACGTCCTGACTTTC
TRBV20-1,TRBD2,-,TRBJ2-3,CSVGGVDTQYF,TGCAGTGTCGGGGGGGTAGATACGCAGTATTTT
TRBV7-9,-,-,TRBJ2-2,CASSRDGSNTGELFF,TGTGCCAGCAGCAGGGACGGATCGAACACCGGGGAGCTGTTTTTT
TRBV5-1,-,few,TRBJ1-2,CASSLVTGLYGYTF,TGCGCCAGCAGCTTGGTGACAGGCCTTTATGGCTACACCTTC
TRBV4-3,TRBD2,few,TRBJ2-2,CASSQDGTSGTGELFF,TGCGCCAGCAGCCAAGATGGGACTAGCGGGACCGGGGAGCTGTTTTTT
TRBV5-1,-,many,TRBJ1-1,CASSETRGRTEAFF,TGCGCCAGCAGCGAAACTCGAGGGAGGACTGAAGCTTTCTTT
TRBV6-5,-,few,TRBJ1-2,CASSYAVSLNYGYTF,TGTGCCAGCAGTTACGCGGTTTCACTAAACTATGGCTACACCTTC
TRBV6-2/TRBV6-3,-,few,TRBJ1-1,CASNRNGVAEAFF,TGTGCCAGCAACCGGAACGGGGTGGCTGAAGCTTTCTTT
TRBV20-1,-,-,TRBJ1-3,CSARVGKGSGNTIYF,TGCAGTGCTAGAGTCGGGAAGGGGTCTGGAAACACCATATATTTT